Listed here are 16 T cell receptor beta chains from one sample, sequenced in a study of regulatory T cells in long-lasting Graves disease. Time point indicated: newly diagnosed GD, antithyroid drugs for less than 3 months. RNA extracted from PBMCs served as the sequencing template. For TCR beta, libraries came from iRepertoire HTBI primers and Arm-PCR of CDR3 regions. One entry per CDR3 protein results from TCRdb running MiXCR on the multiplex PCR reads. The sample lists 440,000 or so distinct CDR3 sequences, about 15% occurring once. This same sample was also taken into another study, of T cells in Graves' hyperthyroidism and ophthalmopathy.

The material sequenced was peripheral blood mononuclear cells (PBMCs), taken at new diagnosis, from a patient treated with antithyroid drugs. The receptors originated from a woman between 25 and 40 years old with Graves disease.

CDR3 sequence: CASNGKSYNEQFF. DNA of the CDR3: TGTGCCTCAAACGGGAAATCCTACAATGAGCAGTTCTTC. The V gene is TRBV30, the J gene TRBJ2-1; a weak D match, TRBD2 (5 bases). Deletions cut 7 bases from V and 1 base from J, with 11 bases between. CDR3 length: 13 amino acids. The germline V gene encodes CDR1 GTSNPN and CDR2 SVGIG (reference sequence).

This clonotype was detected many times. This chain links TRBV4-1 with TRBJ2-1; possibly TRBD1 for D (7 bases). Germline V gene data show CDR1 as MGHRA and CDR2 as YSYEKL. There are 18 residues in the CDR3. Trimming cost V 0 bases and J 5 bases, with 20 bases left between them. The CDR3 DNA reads TGCGCCAGCAGCCAAGATCCGGCGGGACAGAGGGACGACAATGAGCAGTTCTTC. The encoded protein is CASSQDPAGQRDDNEQFF.

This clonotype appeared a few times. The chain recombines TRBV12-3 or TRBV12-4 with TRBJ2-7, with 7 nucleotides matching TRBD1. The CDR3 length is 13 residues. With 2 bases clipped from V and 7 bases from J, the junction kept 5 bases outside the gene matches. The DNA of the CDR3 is TGTGCCAGCAGTTTACAGGGGGTGAGAGAGCAGTACTTC. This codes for CASSLQGVREQYF.

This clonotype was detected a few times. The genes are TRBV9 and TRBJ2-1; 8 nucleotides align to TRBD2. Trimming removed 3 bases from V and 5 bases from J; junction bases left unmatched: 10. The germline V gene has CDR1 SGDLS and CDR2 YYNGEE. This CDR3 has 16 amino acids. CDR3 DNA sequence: TGTGCCAGCAGCGCGGGGGGGGACAAAAGGGACAATGAGCAGTTCTTC. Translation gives CASSAGGDKRDNEQFF.

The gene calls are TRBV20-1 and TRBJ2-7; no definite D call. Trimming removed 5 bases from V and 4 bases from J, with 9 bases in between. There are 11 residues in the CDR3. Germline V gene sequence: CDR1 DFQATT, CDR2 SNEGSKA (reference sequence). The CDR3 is CSAGPLYEQYF. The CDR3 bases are TGCAGTGCTGGACCTCTATACGAGCAGTACTTC.

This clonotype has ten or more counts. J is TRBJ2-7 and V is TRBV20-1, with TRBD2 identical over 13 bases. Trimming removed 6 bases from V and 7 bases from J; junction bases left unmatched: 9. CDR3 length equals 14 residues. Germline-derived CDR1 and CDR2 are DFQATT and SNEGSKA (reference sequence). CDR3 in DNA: TGCAGTGCCCAGGGACTAGCGGGATCGTCTGAGCAGTACTTC. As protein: CSAQGLAGSSEQYF.

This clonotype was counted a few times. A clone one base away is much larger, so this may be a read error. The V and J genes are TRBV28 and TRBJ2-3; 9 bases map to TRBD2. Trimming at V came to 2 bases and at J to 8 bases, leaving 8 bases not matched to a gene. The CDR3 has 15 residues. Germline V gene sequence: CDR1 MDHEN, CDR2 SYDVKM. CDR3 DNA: TGTGCCAGCAGTTTAGCTCGAGCTAGCGGGATTACGCAGTATTTT. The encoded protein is CASSLARASGITQYF. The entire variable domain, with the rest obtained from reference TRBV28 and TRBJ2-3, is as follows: DVKVTQSSRYLVKRTGEKVFLECVQDMDHENMFWYRQDPGLGLRLIYFSYDVKMKEKGDIPEGYSVSREKKERFSLILESASTNQTSMYLCASSLARASGITQYFGPGTRLTVL.

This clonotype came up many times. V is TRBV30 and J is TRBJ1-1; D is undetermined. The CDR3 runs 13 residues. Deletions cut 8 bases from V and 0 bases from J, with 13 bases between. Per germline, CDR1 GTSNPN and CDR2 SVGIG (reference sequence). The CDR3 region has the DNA TGTGCCCGCGACATGATTTTGAACACTGAAGCTTTCTTT. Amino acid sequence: CARDMILNTEAFF.

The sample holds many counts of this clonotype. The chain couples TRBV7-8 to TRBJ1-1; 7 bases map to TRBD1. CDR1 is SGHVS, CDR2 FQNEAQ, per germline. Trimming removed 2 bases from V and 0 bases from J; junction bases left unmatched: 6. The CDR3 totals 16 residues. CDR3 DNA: TGTGCCAGCAGCTTACGGGACAGCTTCATGAACACTGAAGCTTTCTTT. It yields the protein CASSLRDSFMNTEAFF. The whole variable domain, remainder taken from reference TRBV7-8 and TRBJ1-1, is GAGVSQSPRYKVAKRGQDVALRCDPISGHVSLFWYQQALGQGPEFLTYFQNEAQLDKSGLPSDRFFAERPEGSVSTLKIQRTQQEDSAVYLCASSLRDSFMNTEAFFGQGTRLTVV.

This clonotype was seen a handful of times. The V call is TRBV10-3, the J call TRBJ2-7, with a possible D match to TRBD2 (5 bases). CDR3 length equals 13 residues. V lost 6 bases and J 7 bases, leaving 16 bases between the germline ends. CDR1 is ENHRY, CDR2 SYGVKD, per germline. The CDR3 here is CAIREAVSGEQYF. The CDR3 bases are TGTGCCATCAGGGAAGCTGTCTCGGGGGAGCAGTACTTC.

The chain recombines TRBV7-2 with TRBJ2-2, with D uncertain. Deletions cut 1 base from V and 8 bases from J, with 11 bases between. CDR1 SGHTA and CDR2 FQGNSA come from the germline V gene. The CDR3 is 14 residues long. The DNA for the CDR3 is TGTGCCAGCAGCTTAGACCTTTTAGTGGGGGAGCTGTTTTTT. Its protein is CASSLDLLVGELFF.

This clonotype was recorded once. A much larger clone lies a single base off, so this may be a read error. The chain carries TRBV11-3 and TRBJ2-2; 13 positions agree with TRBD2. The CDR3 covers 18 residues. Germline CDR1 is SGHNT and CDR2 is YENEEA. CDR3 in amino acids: CASIRGTSGIANTGQLFF. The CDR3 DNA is TGTGCCAGCATCCGGGGGACTAGCGGGATCGCGAACACCGGGCAGCTGTTTTTT.

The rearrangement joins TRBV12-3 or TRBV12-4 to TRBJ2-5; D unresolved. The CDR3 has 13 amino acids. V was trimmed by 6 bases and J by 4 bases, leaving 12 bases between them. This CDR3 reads CASSRPVLETQYF. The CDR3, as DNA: TGTGCCAGCAGCCGCCCCGTGTTAGAGACCCAGTACTTC.

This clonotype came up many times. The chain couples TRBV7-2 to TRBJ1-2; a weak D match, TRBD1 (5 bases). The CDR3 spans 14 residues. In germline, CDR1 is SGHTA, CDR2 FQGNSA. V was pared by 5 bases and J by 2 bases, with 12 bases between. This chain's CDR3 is CASSGTINNYGYTF. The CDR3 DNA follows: TGTGCCAGCAGCGGGACTATTAACAACTATGGCTACACCTTC.

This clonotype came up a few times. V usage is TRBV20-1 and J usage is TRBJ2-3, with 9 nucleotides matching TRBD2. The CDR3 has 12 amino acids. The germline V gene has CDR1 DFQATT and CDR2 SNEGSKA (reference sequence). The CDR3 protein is CSGAGGTDTQYF. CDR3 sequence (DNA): TGCAGCGGGGCGGGAGGGACAGATACGCAGTATTTT.

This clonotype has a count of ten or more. The CDR3 DNA follows: TGTGCCTGGAGTGAACAGAGCAATCAGCCCCAGCATTTT. Its translation: CAWSEQSNQPQHF. The chain is built from TRBV30 and TRBJ1-5; D unresolved. CDR1 is GTSNPN and CDR2 is SVGIG in the germline V gene (reference sequence). The CDR3 runs to 13 residues. Trimming took off 1 base at V and 1 base at J, with 5 bases between the two ends.